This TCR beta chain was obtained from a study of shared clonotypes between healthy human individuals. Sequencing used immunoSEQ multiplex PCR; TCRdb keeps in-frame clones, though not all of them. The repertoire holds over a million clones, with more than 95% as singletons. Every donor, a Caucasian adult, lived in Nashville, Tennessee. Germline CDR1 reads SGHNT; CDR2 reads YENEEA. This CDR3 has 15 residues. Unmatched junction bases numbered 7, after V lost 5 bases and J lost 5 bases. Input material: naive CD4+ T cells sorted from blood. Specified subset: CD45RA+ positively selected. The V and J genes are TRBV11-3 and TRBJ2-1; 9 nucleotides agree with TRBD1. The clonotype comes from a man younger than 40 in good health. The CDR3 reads CASSPGTGTNNEQFF. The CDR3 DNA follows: TGTGCCAGCAGCCCCGGGACAGGGACGAACAATGAGCAGTTCTTC.